This T cell receptor beta chain originates from a study of fetal regulatory T cell absence and autoimmunity. Assay used: immunoSEQ multiplex PCR; TCRdb lists only in-frame clones, some missing. The repertoire has around 100,000 clones, approximately 75% of them found once; the top ten carry less than 2.5%. About this clone itself: Its antigen is currently unknown.

CDR1 is PRHDT and CDR2 is FYEKMQ in the germline V gene (reference sequence). The V and J ends lost 8 bases and 0 bases respectively, with 20 bases between them. The CDR3 runs to 18 residues. Study outcomes and limitations: TRB gene family usage was broadly similar in cord blood and pancreas.

The V gene is TRBV13, the J gene TRBJ2-6; D may be TRBD1 or TRBD2 (5 bases each). Sample: pancreas tissue. The clonotype was recovered from a male donor with IPEX syndrome. The CDR3 loop is CASRGGNSLSSGANVLTF. The DNA for the CDR3 is TGTGCCAGCCGTGGGGGAAACTCGCTGAGCTCTGGGGCCAACGTCCTGACTTTC.